The T cell receptor (beta chain) under discussion was sequenced for a study of PD-1 blockade in classical Hodgkin lymphoma. Study outcomes and limitations: Excluded were patients who started nivolumab under 1 year after ASCT, a group that had lower diversity. With respect to the repertoire differences, their causes, possibly disease activity or prior therapy, remain undefined. The study found complete responders had baseline diversity similar to newly diagnosed patients.

TCRdb keeps only in-frame clones here, not all; method: immunoSEQ multiplex PCR. The sample lists about 93,000 clones, 78% occurring once. Comment on this clone: Antigen specificity is unknown.

This sample's time point: cycle 4 day 1 (C4D1), after more than 5 weeks of nivolumab. With no exception, relapse followed autologous stem cell transplantation in all patients, and brentuximab vedotin exposure varied. The CDR3 length is 14 residues. Per the germline V gene, CDR1 is MNHEY and CDR2 is SVGAGI. V lost 5 bases and J lost 4; bases outside the gene matches: 5. This specimen consisted of peripheral blood mononuclear cells (PBMCs), obtained before the fourth cycle of nivolumab. The rearrangement uses TRBV6-5 and TRBJ2-7; 10 bases align to TRBD1. The TCR comes from a human donor with classical Hodgkin lymphoma. CDR3 in DNA: TGTGCCAGCAGTCCGGGACAGGGGACGTACGAGCAGTACTTC. Protein: CASSPGQGTYEQYF.